This T cell receptor beta chain was sequenced for a study of beta chain features in type 1 diabetes. Germline assignment: CDR1 SGHTA and CDR2 FQGTGA. This CDR3 has 13 residues. The V end was cut by 5 bases, the J end by 6 bases, with 11 bases between. As every portion of the isolated RNA was reverse transcribed, the sequencing read expressed TCRB transcripts. TCRdb's copy holds only in-frame clones and misses some; the assay was immunoSEQ multiplex PCR. The data show hundreds of thousands of clones, with over 10% seen just once and approximately 0.021% held by the top ten. Points from the study as a whole: Shorter TCRB CDR3s, moderately but significantly so, marked every one of the four CD4+ subsets in Type 1 diabetes patients. In the patient group, naive, central memory and Treg TCRB repertoires seemed more alike than in the healthy donor group. For type 1 diabetes patients, VDJ junctions showed fewer insertions and more deletions.

This clone has a handful of counts. Its antigen is currently unknown. The clonotype originates from a man between 18 and 29 years old with type 1 diabetes. The chain carries TRBV7-3 and TRBJ2-1, with D tentatively TRBD1 or TRBD2 (6 bases each). The sequencing sample was made of naive CD4+ T cells from blood. CDR3 coding DNA: TGTGCCAGCAGCCCCTGGGGGGCCAATGAGCAGTTCTTC. It yields the protein CASSPWGANEQFF.